The 21 T cell receptor beta chains reported below all come from one sample, sequenced in a study of cytotoxic CD8 clonotypes in ibrutinib-treated CLL. Here immunoSEQ multiplex PCR was the method, and the copy in TCRdb shows in-frame clones only, minus some. The table has 90,000 to 100,000 clones, about 72% seen once; the top ten hold around 32%. This sample comprised PBMCs, obtained after 12 months of ibrutinib treatment. All receptors come from a human donor with chronic lymphocytic leukemia.

V usage is TRBV9 and J usage is TRBJ1-1; no reliable D call. Trimming shortened V by 4 bases and J by 0 bases, and 10 bases separated the two germline ends. Germline V gives CDR1 SGDLS, CDR2 YYNGEE. CDR3 length: 14 amino acids. Here the CDR3 DNA reads TGTGCCAGCAGCACCGACACTATGAACACTGAAGCTTTCTTT. The encoded protein is CASSTDTMNTEAFF.

This clone was seen only a few times. V is TRBV9 and J is TRBJ1-2; no clear D. The V gene's germline CDR1 is SGDLS and CDR2 YYNGEE. V was cut by 0 bases and J by 3 bases, with 9 bases left in between. There are 14 residues in the CDR3. CDR3 DNA sequence: TGTGCCAGCAGCGTAGCCACCTTAGACTATGGCTACACCTTC. This encodes CASSVATLDYGYTF.

This clone was detected only once. The V gene is TRBV18, the J gene TRBJ1-1; no definite D call. This CDR3 contains 14 residues. The V end lost 5 bases, the J end lost 0 bases, and 10 bases lay between the germline ends. CDR1 KGHSH and CDR2 LQKENI come from the germline V gene. The CDR3 sequence is CASSVTVMNTEAFF. In DNA, the CDR3 is TGTGCCAGCTCAGTAACAGTTATGAACACTGAAGCTTTCTTT.

In its sample, this clone was seen once. This chain joins TRBV9 and TRBJ2-5; 13 bases are a match to TRBD2. The germline V gene encodes CDR1 SGDLS and CDR2 YYNGEE. The V gene end was trimmed by 0 bases and the J gene end by 5 bases; junction bases not matched to a gene: 4. CDR3 length: 16 amino acids. The DNA of the CDR3 is TGTGCCAGCAGCGTAGGACTAGCGGGGGGCCGGGAGACCCAGTACTTC. It yields the protein CASSVGLAGGRETQYF. The entire variable domain, with the rest obtained from reference TRBV9 and TRBJ2-5, is as follows: DSGVTQTPKHLITATGQRVTLRCSPRSGDLSVYWYQQSLDQGLQFLIQYYNGEERAKGNILERFSAQQFPDLHSELNLSSLELGDSALYFCASSVGLAGGRETQYFGPGTRLLVL.

In its sample, this clone was seen a few times. The J gene is TRBJ2-7, the V gene TRBV4-1, with TRBD1 identical over 9 bases. Trimming at V came to 1 base and at J to 8 bases, leaving 9 bases not matched to a gene. Germline V gene lookup returns CDR1 MGHRA and CDR2 YSYEKL. This CDR3 spans 15 amino acids. The DNA for the CDR3 is TGCGCCAGCAGCCAAGTCCCGGGACAGGGACAAAAGCAGTACTTC. This encodes CASSQVPGQGQKQYF.

This chain uses TRBV20-1 with TRBJ2-1; no clear D gene. CDR1 and CDR2 from the germline V gene are DFQATT and SNEGSKA (reference sequence). Trimming removed 3 bases at V and 9 bases at J, with 9 bases between. This CDR3 is 11 amino acids long. CDR3: CSASSSPEQFF. CDR3 coding DNA: TGCAGTGCTAGTAGTTCGCCTGAGCAGTTCTTC.

V is TRBV20-1 and J is TRBJ1-1, with D unresolved. V lost 6 bases and J 2 bases, leaving 4 bases between the germline ends. The CDR3 has 10 residues. CDR1 and CDR2 from the germline V gene are DFQATT and SNEGSKA (reference sequence). The CDR3 nucleotides are TGCAGTGCGAAAAACACTGAAGCTTTCTTT. It translates to CSAKNTEAFF.

This clone was seen more than once but under ten times. J is TRBJ1-2 and V is TRBV6-1, with D uncertain. The germline V gene has CDR1 MNHNS and CDR2 SASEGT. The CDR3 contains 11 residues. The V end was cut by 5 bases, the J end by 7 bases, with 8 bases between. CDR3 sequence reads: CASSPSRGYTF. The CDR3 DNA reads as TGTGCCAGCAGTCCTAGTCGTGGCTACACCTTC.

This chain connects TRBV29-1 to TRBJ2-3; 7 nucleotides match TRBD1. The J segment lost 6 bases and the V segment lost 7 bases, leaving 10 bases of the junction unmatched. Per the germline V gene, CDR1 is SQVTM and CDR2 is ANQGSEA. CDR3 length: 13 amino acids. This chain's CDR3 is CSALTGELDTQYF. The CDR3, as DNA: TGCAGCGCCTTAACAGGGGAACTGGATACGCAGTATTTT.

J is TRBJ2-5 and V is TRBV18, with D possibly TRBD2 on 6 matching bases. The V and J ends lost 0 bases and 5 bases respectively, with 10 bases between them. This CDR3 comprises 14 residues. Germline V CDR1 and CDR2: KGHSH, LQKENI. The CDR3: CASSPPTGDETQYF. CDR3 sequence (DNA): TGTGCCAGCTCACCACCGACGGGGGACGAGACCCAGTACTTC.

The chain has TRBV6-6 and TRBJ2-7; 8 bases fit TRBD1. The CDR3 loop spans 14 amino acids. The trim removed 6 bases at V and 0 bases at J, leaving 4 bases unmatched. Germline V CDR1 and CDR2: MNHNY, SVGAGI (reference sequence). In DNA, the CDR3 is TGTGCCAGCAGCTTGGGACAGGCCTCCTACGAGCAGTACTTC. Its protein is CASSLGQASYEQYF.

The V gene is TRBV4-2, the J gene TRBJ2-7; a possible D gene is TRBD2 (7 bases). The CDR3 extends over 17 amino acids. Germline CDR1 reads LGHNA; CDR2 reads YNFKEQ. V was clipped by 1 base and J by 0 bases, with 16 bases between them. The CDR3 loop reads CASSQGEGGPSSYEQYF. Written as DNA, the CDR3 is TGTGCCAGCAGCCAAGGCGAGGGGGGGCCCAGCTCCTACGAGCAGTACTTC.

The rearrangement links TRBV11-2 to TRBJ1-4; 7 bases are a match to TRBD1. The CDR3 contains 13 residues. V gave up 6 bases and J gave up 4 bases; unmatched junction bases: 2. Germline V gene lookup returns CDR1 SGHAT and CDR2 FQNNGV. This CDR3 reads CASRGQSNEKLFF. The DNA of the CDR3 is TGTGCCAGCAGGGGACAGAGTAATGAAAAACTGTTTTTT.

The J gene is TRBJ2-5, the V gene TRBV5-6; a possible D gene is TRBD2 (6 bases). V dropped 2 bases and J dropped 1 base, with 15 bases sitting between them. Germline CDR1 SGHDT, CDR2 YYEEEE. This CDR3 spans 16 amino acids. The CDR3 protein is CASSLIGGVFQETQYF. For the CDR3, the DNA is TGTGCCAGCAGCTTAATCGGCGGGGTCTTCCAAGAGACCCAGTACTTC.

The chain uses TRBV5-1 and TRBJ2-5, with a possible D match to TRBD1 (6 bases). CDR3 size: 17 residues. V was trimmed by 0 bases and J by 5 bases, leaving 20 bases between them. Germline V gene sequence: CDR1 SGHRS, CDR2 YFSETQ. CDR3 region: CASSLATRTDIAETQYF. The CDR3 DNA follows: TGCGCCAGCAGCTTGGCAACCCGGACAGACATTGCGGAGACCCAGTACTTC.

The chain links TRBV5-1 to TRBJ2-3, with D possibly matching TRBD2 (6 bases). Germline V CDR1 and CDR2: SGHRS, YFSETQ. With 0 bases removed from V and 5 bases from J, the gap between germline ends came to 10 bases. The CDR3 contains 14 residues. The CDR3 here is CASSLGGEVDTQYF. The CDR3 DNA sequence: TGCGCCAGCAGCTTGGGAGGGGAGGTAGATACGCAGTATTTT.

The J gene is TRBJ2-7, the V gene TRBV6-5; tentative D call: TRBD2 (5 bases). This CDR3 has 15 amino acids. From germline, CDR1 is MNHEY and CDR2 SVGAGI. V shed 0 bases and J shed 5 bases, with 14 bases lying between them. The CDR3: CASSYSNGVLHEQYF. CDR3 DNA sequence: TGTGCCAGCAGTTACTCGAACGGGGTCCTCCACGAGCAGTACTTC.

This clone appeared a few times. V is TRBV23-1 and J is TRBJ2-7, with D hard to call. TRBV23-1 belongs to the ORF category, with a function that is uncertain. Trimming removed 2 bases from V and 3 bases from J, with 14 bases in between. CDR3 length: 15 amino acids. CDR3 bases: TGCGCCAGCAGTCAACCCCCCGATCTCTACTACGAGCAGTACTTC. This codes for CASSQPPDLYYEQYF.

This chain uses TRBV6-4 with TRBJ1-3; D possibly corresponds to TRBD1 (6 bases). V was clipped by 2 bases and J by 3 bases, with 11 bases between them. Looked up from germline, CDR1 is MRHNA and CDR2 is SNTAGT. This CDR3 comprises 15 residues. CDR3 sequence reads: CASSDRGAVGNTIYF. In DNA form, the CDR3 reads TGTGCCAGCAGTGACAGGGGGGCCGTTGGAAACACCATATATTTT.

This clone has just one count. The gene calls are TRBV7-2 and TRBJ2-7; D not resolved. The V and J ends lost 3 bases and 2 bases respectively, with 8 bases between them. CDR1 and CDR2 from the germline V gene are SGHTA and FQGNSA. The CDR3 sequence is 13 residues long. The CDR3 here is CASSLERAYEQYF. As DNA, the CDR3 is TGTGCCAGCAGCTTGGAAAGGGCCTACGAGCAGTACTTC.

The V gene is TRBV9, the J gene TRBJ2-1; TRBD2 aligns across 12 bases. The V and J ends lost 0 bases and 2 bases, in that order; junction bases with no gene match: 3. From germline, CDR1 is SGDLS and CDR2 YYNGEE. The CDR3 spans 17 residues. The CDR3 nucleotides read TGTGCCAGCAGCGTAGGGTCTAGCGGGGGGGCCTACAATGAGCAGTTCTTC. This sequence encodes CASSVGSSGGAYNEQFF.